This T cell receptor beta chain comes out of a study of regulatory T cells in long-lasting Graves disease. Study conclusions and caveats: Owing to a sample size that was small, accuracy may have been reduced.

J gave up 5 bases and V 3 bases, and 9 bases lay outside the gene matches. Germline V gene sequence: CDR1 SEHNR, CDR2 FQNEAQ (reference sequence). This CDR3 is 15 amino acids long. TCR beta libraries were built with iRepertoire HTBI primers and Arm-PCR of CDR3 regions. TCRdb re-derived calls from the multiplex PCR reads in MiXCR, one entry per CDR3 protein. Among about 620,000 distinct CDR3 sequences listed, 15% to 20% were seen once. This clonotype has a count of ten or more. Its antigen is still unknown. As to time point: newly diagnosed GD, antithyroid drugs for less than 3 months. Extracted PBMC RNA gave rise to the TCR library. The same data also contributed to another study, on T cells in Graves' hyperthyroidism and ophthalmopathy. As that report states: Patients were aged 18 to 65, had disease duration under 2 months, and had newly diagnosed hyperthyroidism. Uncontrolled infections, other autoimmune diseases, pregnancy or lactation led to exclusion of patients. A median about 7 months before onset, the model predicted ophthalmopathy.

The clonotype was recovered from a woman in her twenties or thirties with Graves disease. J is TRBJ2-5 and V is TRBV7-9; 7 bases fit TRBD1. This material consisted of peripheral blood mononuclear cells (PBMCs), taken at new diagnosis, from a patient treated with antithyroid drugs. DNA of the CDR3: TGTGCCAGCAGCTTGGGACAGAGATCGAGGGAGACCCAGTACTTC. Translation: CASSLGQRSRETQYF. The entire variable domain, with the rest obtained from reference TRBV7-9 and TRBJ2-5, is as follows: DTGVSQNPRHKITKRGQNVTFRCDPISEHNRLYWYRQTLGQGPEFLTYFQNEAQLEKSRLLSDRFSAERPKGSFSTLEIQRTEQGDSAMYLCASSLGQRSRETQYFGPGTRLLVL.